This passage covers 26 T cell receptor beta chains from one sample sequenced in a study of T cell repertoires in cytomegalovirus infection (dated by TCRdb to 2018 to 2020). Antigens of these TCRs are unknown. The treatment or condition tag for this specimen amounts to: in vitro stimulation with specific CMV peptide epitopes to enrich CMV-specific T cells. Sequencing took place on an Illumina HiSeq 1500. TCRdb applied fastp at Q25 and MiXCR to the public reads, then kept only in-frame beta chains. Identical CDR3 protein sequences are pooled into one entry, listed with their most common genes and DNA. The sample profile shows roughly 920,000 distinct CDR3 sequences; approximately 30% of them were found once. Around 15% of the sample is held by the ten biggest clonotypes. Sequences were derived from cultured CD8+ T cells from PBMCs, sampled from culture after CMV antigen stimulation. The receptors were sampled from a human donor in good health (CMV status not recorded). Some clones in this sample may be carry-over from other donors' samples.

The chain uses TRBV7-2 and TRBJ2-5; 8 nucleotides match TRBD1. The CDR3 length is 17 residues. J gave up 5 bases and V 7 bases, and 18 bases lay outside the gene matches. Germline values: CDR1 SGHTA, CDR2 FQGNSA. As DNA, the CDR3 is TGTACCAGCATCCCGACCCTGACAGGGGCGCCACGGGAGACCCAGTACTTC. It specifies CTSIPTLTGAPRETQYF.

The gene calls are TRBV24-1 and TRBJ2-2; TRBD1 might be the D (6 bases). The CDR3 has 15 residues. Germline V lookup: CDR1 KGHDR, CDR2 SFDVKD. V lost 9 bases and J lost 6, with 19 bases in between. Written as DNA, the CDR3 is TGTGCCACCGGGGATAGGACAGAAAAAGCCGGGGAGCTGTTTTTT. Protein sequence: CATGDRTEKAGELFF.

The chain joins TRBV10-2 to TRBJ2-1, with TRBD1 as a possible D gene (6 bases). CDR1 and CDR2 (germline): WSHSY, SAAADI. With 5 bases removed from V and 8 bases from J, the gap between germline ends came to 16 bases. The CDR3 runs to 14 residues. The CDR3 protein is CASSKGWDKDEQFF. In DNA, the CDR3 is TGCGCCAGCAGTAAGGGGTGGGACAAGGATGAGCAGTTCTTC.

The V gene is TRBV5-5, the J gene TRBJ1-1; D possibly corresponds to TRBD1 (6 bases). Trimming took 0 bases from V and 5 from J, leaving 17 bases between them. The CDR3 is made up of 16 amino acids. Germline CDR1 is SGHKS and CDR2 is YYEKEE (reference sequence). The CDR3 is CASSLAGSGVRTEAFF. The CDR3 region has the DNA TGTGCCAGCAGCTTGGCAGGGTCAGGGGTTCGGACTGAAGCTTTCTTT.

A few counts support this clonotype. The chain recombines TRBV19 with TRBJ2-6, with no clear D. CDR1 is LNHDA, CDR2 SQIVND, per germline (reference sequence). The CDR3 is made up of 15 amino acids. V was trimmed by 7 bases and J by 1 base, leaving 11 bases between them. The CDR3 loop is CASTDLLSGANVLTF. In DNA, the CDR3 is TGTGCCAGTACCGATCTCTTATCTGGGGCCAACGTCCTGACTTTC. Complete variable domain (other parts from reference TRBV19 and TRBJ2-6): DGGITQSPKYLFRKEGQNVTLSCEQNLNHDAMYWYRQDPGQGLRLIYYSQIVNDFQKGDIAEGYSVSREKKESFPLTVTSAQKNPTAFYLCASTDLLSGANVLTFGAGSRLTVL.

This clonotype came up a few times. The chain has TRBV20-1 and TRBJ1-1; 7 nucleotides line up with TRBD1. The V gene end was trimmed by 4 bases and the J gene end by 0 bases; junction bases not matched to a gene: 8. Germline V gene lookup returns CDR1 DFQATT and CDR2 SNEGSKA (reference sequence). The CDR3 has 15 residues. The CDR3 loop reads CSATEIQGLNTEAFF. DNA for the CDR3: TGCAGTGCTACCGAAATACAGGGGTTGAACACTGAAGCTTTCTTT.

This clonotype showed up just a few times. The rearrangement links TRBV7-9 to TRBJ1-2; 7 positions agree with TRBD1. From germline, CDR1 is SEHNR and CDR2 FQNEAQ (reference sequence). The CDR3 length is 15 residues. The V gene end was trimmed by 0 bases and the J gene end by 4 bases; junction bases not matched to a gene: 5. The CDR3 protein is CASSLAGQRIYGYTF. DNA of the CDR3: TGTGCCAGCAGCTTAGCGGGACAGCGAATCTATGGCTACACCTTC. The full variable domain, its missing parts supplied by reference TRBV7-9 and TRBJ1-2, is DTGVSQNPRHKITKRGQNVTFRCDPISEHNRLYWYRQTLGQGPEFLTYFQNEAQLEKSRLLSDRFSAERPKGSFSTLEIQRTEQGDSAMYLCASSLAGQRIYGYTFGSGTRLTVV.

This clonotype occurred a few times. This chain uses TRBV12-3 or TRBV12-4 with TRBJ2-5; D is possibly TRBD1 or TRBD2 (6 bases each). V was pared by 1 base and J by 5 bases, with 17 bases between. The CDR3 covers 16 residues. CDR3 DNA: TGTGCCAGCAGTTTAGGTTTCCCGGGGGCGGGGGAGACCCAGTACTTC. Its protein product is CASSLGFPGAGETQYF.

The CDR3 spells CASSGYVQGNTGELFF. CDR3 in DNA: TGTGCCAGCAGCGGATATGTCCAGGGGAACACCGGGGAGCTGTTTTTT. This chain joins TRBV9 and TRBJ2-2, with D maybe TRBD1 (5 bases). CDR1 SGDLS and CDR2 YYNGEE come from the germline V gene. This CDR3 is 16 amino acids long. V was cut by 3 bases and J by 1 base, with 13 bases left in between.

This clonotype has a single count. This rearrangement joins TRBV20-1 to TRBJ2-5; tentative D call: TRBD1 (6 bases). Germline V gene data show CDR1 as DFQATT and CDR2 as SNEGSKA (reference sequence). The V end lost 5 bases, the J end lost 3 bases, and 22 bases lay between the germline ends. The CDR3 consists of 16 residues. CDR3 sequence: CSALSYRDLEEETQYF. DNA of the CDR3: TGCAGTGCTCTCTCGTACAGGGATTTAGAAGAAGAGACCCAGTACTTC.

The rearrangement links TRBV5-3 to TRBJ2-1; D unresolved. TRBV5-3 is given ORF status, its function remaining uncertain. This CDR3 has 12 amino acids. DNA for the CDR3: TGTTCATTCTGGAGCTCCTACAATGAGCAGTTCTTC. It specifies CSFWSSYNEQFF.

This clonotype was seen a single time. A read error may be the cause here, since a much bigger clone is one base away. J is TRBJ2-7 and V is TRBV12-3 or TRBV12-4; TRBD1 is a possible D gene (5 bases). CDR3 length equals 12 residues. The CDR3 here is CASSPTVYEQNF. The DNA of the CDR3 is TGTGCCAGCAGCCCGACAGTCTACGAGCAGAACTTC.

The V gene is TRBV7-9, the J gene TRBJ2-2; a possible D gene is TRBD2 (5 bases). The CDR3 extends over 14 amino acids. CDR1 and CDR2 from the germline V gene are SEHNR and FQNEAQ (reference sequence). V lost 7 bases to trimming and J lost 1 base, with 10 bases between them. The CDR3 reads CASNGDLNTGELFF. CDR3 bases: TGTGCCAGCAACGGGGATCTGAACACCGGGGAGCTGTTTTTT.

This clonotype was seen more than once but under ten times. The CDR3 sequence is CASSLTAANSPLHF. As DNA, the CDR3 is TGTGCCAGCAGTTTGACAGCAGCCAATTCACCCCTCCACTTT. The V and J genes are TRBV12-3 or TRBV12-4 and TRBJ1-6, with D perhaps TRBD1 (5 bases). V dropped 3 bases and J dropped 7 bases, with 10 bases sitting between them. The length of the CDR3 is 14 residues.

This clonotype has a count of ten or more. The CDR3 here is CASSRTGSGTEAFF. DNA for the CDR3: TGTGCCAGTAGTAGGACAGGGTCAGGAACTGAAGCTTTCTTT. The chain links TRBV19 to TRBJ1-1; TRBD1 aligns across 8 bases. Germline lookup yields CDR1 LNHDA and CDR2 SQIVND (reference sequence). This CDR3 spans 14 amino acids. V shed 4 bases and J 5 bases; nucleotides not matched to a gene: 6.

This clonotype was detected only a few times. The chain has TRBV19 and TRBJ2-1; either TRBD1 or TRBD2 may fit D (6 bases each). CDR3 length equals 17 residues. Germline V gene lookup returns CDR1 LNHDA and CDR2 SQIVND (reference sequence). Trimming shortened V by 0 bases and J by 2 bases, and 14 bases separated the two germline ends. DNA of the CDR3: TGTGCCAGTAGTATAGAGGGGGGACACCGCCCCTACAATGAGCAGTTCTTC. Its translation: CASSIEGGHRPYNEQFF. The full variable domain, its missing parts supplied by reference TRBV19 and TRBJ2-1, is DGGITQSPKYLFRKEGQNVTLSCEQNLNHDAMYWYRQDPGQGLRLIYYSQIVNDFQKGDIAEGYSVSREKKESFPLTVTSAQKNPTAFYLCASSIEGGHRPYNEQFFGPGTRLTVL.

The chain carries TRBV7-6 and TRBJ1-6, with D unclear. Trimming shortened V by 5 bases and J by 9 bases, and 17 bases separated the two germline ends. CDR3 length: 15 residues. CDR1 and CDR2 (germline): SGHVS, FNYEAQ. CDR3 coding DNA: TGTGCCAGCAGCCCCTGGAGGGCCGCGGGTTCACCCCTCCACTTT. Translating it yields CASSPWRAAGSPLHF.

This clonotype was observed a handful of times. This chain links TRBV12-3 or TRBV12-4 with TRBJ1-5, with TRBD1 as a possible D gene (6 bases). With 11 bases removed from V and 4 bases from J, the gap between germline ends came to 12 bases. The CDR3 contains 12 residues. CDR3 loop: CAGAQGNQPQHF. In DNA form, the CDR3 reads TGTGCCGGCGCACAGGGAAATCAGCCCCAGCATTTT.

The V call is TRBV6-1, the J call TRBJ2-7; 11 bases are shared with TRBD2. CDR3 length equals 13 residues. V was clipped by 0 bases and J by 10 bases; unmatched bases: 2. CDR1 is MNHNS and CDR2 is SASEGT in the germline V gene. The CDR3 loop reads CASSEATSGDQYF. CDR3 nucleotide sequence: TGTGCCAGCAGTGAAGCGACTAGCGGGGACCAGTACTTC.

This clonotype showed up just a few times. The V and J genes are TRBV7-6 and TRBJ2-3; D is undetermined. The V gene's germline CDR1 is SGHVS and CDR2 FNYEAQ. The CDR3 extends over 14 amino acids. V was cut by 2 bases and J by 2 bases, with 8 bases left in between. The CDR3: CASSLKPFTDTQYF. As DNA, the CDR3 is TGTGCCAGCAGCTTAAAGCCGTTCACAGATACGCAGTATTTT. The variable domain in full, with the rest retrieved from reference TRBV7-6 and TRBJ2-3, is GAGVSQSPRYKVTKRGQDVALRCDPISGHVSLYWYRQALGQGPEFLTYFNYEAQQDKSGLPNDRFSAERPEGSISTLTIQRTEQRDSAMYRCASSLKPFTDTQYFGPGTRLTVL.

In its sample, this clonotype was seen a few times. The V gene is TRBV6-6, the J gene TRBJ1-5; 7 bases are shared with TRBD1. This CDR3 has 15 residues. V lost 5 bases to trimming and J lost 5 bases; unmatched junction nucleotides: 9. CDR1 is MNHNY and CDR2 is SVGAGI in the germline V gene (reference sequence). The CDR3 sequence: CASSGNRGPDQPQHF. Here the CDR3 DNA reads TGTGCCAGCAGTGGGAACAGGGGTCCGGATCAGCCCCAGCATTTT.

The rearrangement links TRBV6-8 to TRBJ2-2, with a weak D call TRBD1 (6 bases). From germline, CDR1 is MNHGY and CDR2 SAAAGT. Trimming stripped 0 bases from V and 5 bases from J, with 7 bases between. This CDR3 has 14 amino acids. The CDR3 DNA is TGTGCCAGCAGTTACTCTGGGACAACCGGGGAGCTGTTTTTT. The encoded protein is CASSYSGTTGELFF.

The genes are TRBV4-1 and TRBJ2-7, with 9 bases aligning to TRBD1. Per germline, CDR1 MGHRA and CDR2 YSYEKL. V lost 0 bases to trimming and J lost 3 bases; unmatched junction nucleotides: 3. This CDR3 is built from 15 residues. The CDR3 DNA reads TGCGCCAGCAGCCAAGAGGAGACAGGGGGCTACGAGCAGTACTTC. This encodes CASSQEETGGYEQYF.

The chain combines TRBV10-3 with TRBJ2-1; tentatively, D is TRBD2 (6 bases). This CDR3 is built from 17 residues. CDR1 is ENHRY and CDR2 is SYGVKD in the germline V gene. V dropped 0 bases and J dropped 2 bases, with 14 bases sitting between them. The CDR3 reads CAISESSGESAYNEQFF. CDR3 DNA: TGTGCCATCAGTGAGTCGTCGGGGGAAAGCGCCTACAATGAGCAGTTCTTC.

This clonotype occurred a few times. The chain couples TRBV6-1 to TRBJ1-2; no clear D gene. CDR1 is MNHNS, CDR2 SASEGT, per germline. CDR3 length equals 14 residues. V lost 3 bases to trimming and J lost 4 bases, with 12 bases between them. CDR3 loop: CASSDLGSFYGYTF. CDR3 nucleotides: TGTGCCAGCAGTGACCTCGGGAGCTTCTATGGCTACACCTTC.

This clonotype appeared a few times. The chain recombines TRBV14 with TRBJ2-2, with TRBD1 matching over 7 bases. This CDR3 is 16 amino acids long. The V and J ends lost 7 bases and 5 bases, in that order; junction bases with no gene match: 13. Looked up from germline, CDR1 is SGHDN and CDR2 is FVKESK. The CDR3 here is CASKNSGRGSTGELFF. CDR3 sequence (DNA): TGTGCCAGCAAAAACTCCGGCAGGGGGTCGACCGGGGAGCTGTTTTTT.